The 18 T cell receptor beta chains given below trace back to one sample, sequenced in a study of beta chain features in type 1 diabetes. Isolated RNA was reverse transcribed in full, so expressed TCRB transcripts were sequenced. The table came from immunoSEQ multiplex PCR; TCRdb's copy has only in-frame clones and leaves some out. Among fewer than 500,000 clones listed, over 11% were seen once. The sample taken for sequencing was naive CD4+ T cells from blood. The receptors were gathered from a man between 25 and 39 years old in good health.

This clone was observed a few times. The chain employs TRBV5-6 and TRBJ2-1, with D possibly called TRBD1 or TRBD2 (5 bases each). V shed 0 bases and J shed 0 bases, with 7 bases lying between them. There are 15 residues in the CDR3. CDR1 SGHDT and CDR2 YYEEEE come from the germline V gene. CDR3 DNA: TGTGCCAGCAGCTTGGAGGGGAGCTCCTACAATGAGCAGTTCTTC. This gives the protein CASSLEGSSYNEQFF.

The chain carries TRBV4-3 and TRBJ2-5, with 7 bases lining up with TRBD1. The CDR3 covers 15 residues. Unmatched junction bases numbered 7, after V lost 4 bases and J lost 2 bases. CDR1 LGHNA and CDR2 YSLEER come from the germline V gene. CDR3 DNA sequence: TGCGCCAGCAGCCCTTCTGGACAGGCTCAAGAGACCCAGTACTTC. The encoded protein is CASSPSGQAQETQYF.

The rearrangement links TRBV27 to TRBJ2-1, with a tentative D call TRBD1 (5 bases). This CDR3 is built from 14 residues. Germline values: CDR1 MNHEY, CDR2 SMNVEV (reference sequence). V was trimmed by 5 bases and J by 2 bases, leaving 10 bases between them. CDR3 amino acids: CASSQGSTYNEQFF. As DNA, the CDR3 is TGTGCCAGCAGTCAGGGATCTACCTACAATGAGCAGTTCTTC.

This chain connects TRBV7-6 to TRBJ2-7, with D possibly TRBD1 on 5 matching bases. The CDR3 has 14 residues. Trimming removed 3 bases from V and 4 bases from J, with 13 bases in between. Germline V gene data show CDR1 as SGHVS and CDR2 as FNYEAQ. The CDR3 DNA follows: TGTGCCAGCAGCTTGATAGGGGCCTCGTACGAGCAGTACGTC. Amino acids: CASSLIGASYEQYV.

This chain connects TRBV6-5 to TRBJ1-4; TRBD1 is a possible D gene (5 bases). The V gene's germline CDR1 is MNHEY and CDR2 SVGAGI. The CDR3 sequence is 14 residues long. V was cut by 4 bases and J by 10 bases, with 16 bases left in between. CDR3 sequence: CASSLDSQAGKLFF. CDR3 DNA: TGTGCCAGCAGTTTGGATTCACAGGCCGGAAAACTGTTTTTT.

The chain uses TRBV7-2 and TRBJ1-1, with a weak D call TRBD1 (5 bases). Germline V CDR1 and CDR2: SGHTA, FQGNSA. With 5 bases removed from V and 10 bases from J, the gap between germline ends came to 23 bases. The CDR3 sequence is 15 residues long. The CDR3 DNA is TGTGCCAGCAGCCCGAATTTGGGGACTAACGCCGGAGCTTTCTTT. This codes for CASSPNLGTNAGAFF.

Worth noting for this clone: Different DNA sequences within this sample yield the same CDR3. The chain combines TRBV30 with TRBJ2-3; D gene ambiguous. This CDR3 has 12 residues. With 4 bases removed from V and 3 bases from J, the gap between germline ends came to 8 bases. Germline CDR1 is GTSNPN and CDR2 is SVGIG (reference sequence). The chain's CDR3 is CAWNLGTDTQYF. CDR3 bases: TGTGCCTGGAATTTAGGGACAGATACGCAGTATTTT.

This clone was recorded a few times. The genes are TRBV15 and TRBJ2-3; D not resolved. The V gene lost 0 bases and the J gene lost 8 bases, with 12 bases spanning the gap. Germline CDR1 reads LNHNV; CDR2 reads YYDKDF (reference sequence). The CDR3 spans 14 residues. The CDR3 DNA reads TGTGCCACCAGCAGAGATATGGGAATTGGTACGCAGTATTTT. Its translation: CATSRDMGIGTQYF.

This clone turned up a few times. The chain has TRBV6-8 and TRBJ2-6; D gene ambiguous. V dropped 2 bases and J dropped 2 bases, with 4 bases sitting between them. The germline V gene has CDR1 MNHGY and CDR2 SAAAGT. The CDR3 covers 14 residues. CDR3 region: CASSYRAGANVLTF. The CDR3 DNA reads TGTGCCAGCAGTTACAGGGCTGGGGCCAACGTCCTGACTTTC.

CDR3 sequence (DNA): TGCGCCAGCAGCTTTCAGGACACGACGATAGATACGCAGTATTTT. Translating gives CASSFQDTTIDTQYF. V and J are TRBV5-1 and TRBJ2-3; a possible D gene is TRBD1 (5 bases). Deletions cut 2 bases from V and 5 bases from J, with 15 bases between. This CDR3 contains 15 residues. Germline V gene data show CDR1 as SGHRS and CDR2 as YFSETQ.

V gene TRBV7-9 combines with J gene TRBJ2-1; 10 bases align to TRBD2. Germline V lookup: CDR1 SEHNR, CDR2 FQNEAQ (reference sequence). V trimming: 3 bases; J trimming: 0 bases; junction bases outside the gene matches: 11. The CDR3 is made up of 19 amino acids. The CDR3 spells CASSFRLAGGISSYNEQFF. As DNA, the CDR3 is TGTGCCAGCAGCTTCCGACTAGCGGGTGGGATAAGCTCCTACAATGAGCAGTTCTTC. The full variable domain, in which reference TRBV7-9 and TRBJ2-1 provide the parts outside the CDR3, is DTGVSQNPRHKITKRGQNVTFRCDPISEHNRLYWYRQTLGQGPEFLTYFQNEAQLEKSRLLSDRFSAERPKGSFSTLEIQRTEQGDSAMYLCASSFRLAGGISSYNEQFFGPGTRLTVL.

This clone came up a few times. The chain recombines TRBV29-1 with TRBJ2-3; the D gene is possibly TRBD2 (7 bases). This CDR3 spans 15 amino acids. V was pared by 8 bases and J by 1 base, with 19 bases between. Germline assignment: CDR1 SQVTM and CDR2 ANQGSEA. The DNA for the CDR3 is TGCAGCCTAACCCCGGGGGGCGGGGGCACAGATACGCAGTATTTT. This translates into CSLTPGGGGTDTQYF.

In its sample, this clone was seen a few times. CDR3 in DNA: TGTGCCAGCAGCCAAGAGCCAGGATTTTTCTCTGGGGCCAACGTCCTGACTTTC. It specifies CASSQEPGFFSGANVLTF. J is TRBJ2-6 and V is TRBV14; D ambiguous. CDR3 size: 18 residues. V was trimmed by 0 bases and J by 0 bases, leaving 12 bases between them. Germline V lookup: CDR1 SGHDN, CDR2 FVKESK.

This sequence joins TRBV7-8 and TRBJ2-3; D not certain. V was pared by 6 bases and J by 2 bases, with 15 bases between. The CDR3 loop spans 15 amino acids. Looked up from germline, CDR1 is SGHVS and CDR2 is FQNEAQ. As DNA, the CDR3 is TGTGCCAGCAGTCCCGACTCCTTTTACACAGATACGCAGTATTTT. Residues: CASSPDSFYTDTQYF.

The CDR3 loop is CASSLTRMETQYF. Here the CDR3 DNA reads TGCGCCAGCAGCTTGACTAGGATGGAGACCCAGTACTTC. V gene TRBV5-1 combines with J gene TRBJ2-5; D is possibly TRBD2 (5 bases). The CDR3 covers 13 residues. V lost 1 base to trimming and J lost 5 bases, with 9 bases between them. Germline-derived CDR1 and CDR2 are SGHRS and YFSETQ.

This clone was observed a few times. V usage is TRBV5-4 and J usage is TRBJ2-3; D assignment may be TRBD1 or TRBD2 (6 bases each). With 0 bases removed from V and 1 base from J, the gap between germline ends came to 9 bases. The germline gives CDR1 SGHNT, CDR2 YYREEE (reference sequence). CDR3 length equals 15 residues. The chain's CDR3 is CASSLAGAGTDTQYF. The DNA for the CDR3 is TGTGCCAGCAGCTTGGCGGGGGCTGGCACAGATACGCAGTATTTT.

This clone was seen only a few times. V gene TRBV7-2 combines with J gene TRBJ2-5; D is undetermined. Germline CDR1 reads SGHTA; CDR2 reads FQGNSA. The length of the CDR3 is 13 residues. Trimming removed 7 bases from V and 2 bases from J, with 11 bases in between. The CDR3: CASTKTVQETQYF. CDR3 DNA sequence: TGTGCCAGCACCAAGACCGTTCAAGAGACCCAGTACTTC.

Turning to this clone: The identical CDR3 is also encoded by other nucleotide sequences in the sample. The CDR3 bases are TGTGCCAGCAGTCAGACAGATACGCAGTATTTT. Its translation is CASSQTDTQYF. This rearrangement joins TRBV7-9 to TRBJ2-3; no clear D. Germline V gene sequence: CDR1 SEHNR, CDR2 FQNEAQ (reference sequence). Between the trimmed V and J ends, which lost 6 bases and 3 bases, there was a span of 4 bases. This CDR3 has 11 amino acids. Full variable domain (missing parts from reference TRBV7-9 and TRBJ2-3): DTGVSQNPRHKITKRGQNVTFRCDPISEHNRLYWYRQTLGQGPEFLTYFQNEAQLEKSRLLSDRFSAERPKGSFSTLEIQRTEQGDSAMYLCASSQTDTQYFGPGTRLTVL.